This paragraph covers one T cell receptor (beta chain) sequence. Its cognate antigen is unknown. These data come from a study of T cells after yellow fever vaccination. Whole-study context: Those fractions that held only low numbers of cells were prepared using the SMART-Seq v4 Ultra Low Input RNA kit.

Study-level points and caveats: The bulk population could contribute abundant contaminating clonotypes to FACS-sorted repertoires. Weaker overall was a secondary response that nonetheless peaked faster, on day 5 versus 15. The appearance of a small share of clonotypes in both CD4 and CD8 compartments was observed.

MiXCR was run by TCRdb on the 5' RACE reads, yielding one entry per CDR3 protein. The sample shows some 550,000 distinct CDR3 sequences, roughly a fifth of them seen only once. The CDR3 is 13 amino acids. Germline CDR1 and CDR2: SQVTM and ANQGSEA. V gave up 1 base and J gave up 4 bases, with 10 bases separating them. The sample was PBMCs, taken 15 days after the yellow fever booster vaccination. V is TRBV29-1 and J is TRBJ1-1, with D possibly matching TRBD1 (5 bases). This TCR came from a man aged 30 to 45 who received the YFV17D yellow fever vaccine. CDR3: CSVEVQGGTEAFF. The CDR3 nucleotides read TGCAGCGTTGAAGTCCAGGGCGGCACTGAAGCTTTCTTT.